These 30 T cell receptor beta chains came from one sample sequenced in a study of blood T cell repertoires in COVID-19. Produced via immunoSEQ multiplex PCR; TCRdb's table is partial and in-frame only. The data hold some 150,000 clones, with 60% to 80% observed a single time. The sequenced material came from PBMCs or T cells enriched from blood (not recorded which). These receptor sequences come from a woman aged 45-65 years who had recovered from COVID-19.

About this clone itself: An end of the junction differs from the germline gene, which may be a read error. The chain joins TRBV7-7 to TRBJ2-3; a weak D match, TRBD2 (6 bases). The length of the CDR3 is 14 residues. Germline V lookup: CDR1 SSHAT, CDR2 FNYEAQ (reference sequence). This CDR3 reads CASSPGGSTDTQYF. The CDR3 bases are TGTGCTAGCAGCCCCGGGGGTAGCACAGATACGCAGTATTTT.

Here the CDR3 DNA reads TGTGCCAGCTCACCGCTCGGAGGGATGTATGAAAACATTCAGTACTTC. Its translation is CASSPLGGMYENIQYF. V is TRBV18 and J is TRBJ2-4, with D possibly matching TRBD2 (6 bases). Trimming took off 3 bases at V and 5 bases at J, with 17 bases between the two ends. The CDR3 runs to 16 residues. The germline gives CDR1 KGHSH, CDR2 LQKENI.

The rearrangement links TRBV10-3 to TRBJ2-5; the match to TRBD1 covers 7 bases. V was pared by 3 bases and J by 3 bases, with 4 bases of the junction left unmatched. The V gene's germline CDR1 is ENHRY and CDR2 SYGVKD. The length of the CDR3 is 14 residues. For the CDR3, the DNA is TGTGCCATCAGTGACCCGACAGGGAAAGAGACCCAGTACTTC. Its protein is CAISDPTGKETQYF.

This clone was detected a few times. This chain links TRBV9 with TRBJ1-6; D may be TRBD1 (6 bases). Trimming removed 4 bases from V and 7 bases from J, with 12 bases in between. CDR1 and CDR2 from the germline V gene are SGDLS and YYNGEE. The CDR3 covers 14 residues. Here the CDR3 DNA reads TGTGCCAGCAGCCGGGACACGTTAAATTCACCCCTCCACTTT. Translated: CASSRDTLNSPLHF.

The V and J genes are TRBV6-5 and TRBJ2-1, with TRBD1 matching over 9 bases. V lost 6 bases, J lost 2 bases, and 5 bases stayed unmatched. Germline values: CDR1 MNHEY, CDR2 SVGAGI. The CDR3 has 15 amino acids. The DNA of the CDR3 is TGTGCCAGCAGAAAGGACAGGGGCACCTACAATGAGCAGTTCTTC. This gives the protein CASRKDRGTYNEQFF.

This rearrangement joins TRBV28 to TRBJ1-1; possible D gene TRBD1, 6 bases. The CDR3 is 13 residues long. Germline CDR1 reads MDHEN; CDR2 reads SYDVKM. Between the trimmed V and J ends, which lost 7 bases and 0 bases, there was a span of 9 bases. In DNA, the CDR3 is TGTGCCAGCAAACAGGGCTTGAACACTGAAGCTTTCTTT. This codes for CASKQGLNTEAFF. Combining the CDR3 with reference TRBV28 and TRBJ1-1 gives the whole variable domain DVKVTQSSRYLVKRTGEKVFLECVQDMDHENMFWYRQDPGLGLRLIYFSYDVKMKEKGDIPEGYSVSREKKERFSLILESASTNQTSMYLCASKQGLNTEAFFGQGTRLTVV.

This rearrangement joins TRBV5-4 to TRBJ2-2, with D unresolved. This CDR3 is 14 amino acids long. Germline CDR1 is SGHNT and CDR2 is YYREEE (reference sequence). Trimming left V 0 bases short and J 6 bases short, with 9 bases between. Here the CDR3 reads CASSLARVPGELFF. The DNA for the CDR3 is TGTGCCAGCAGCTTGGCACGGGTTCCCGGGGAGCTGTTTTTT.

The chain is built from TRBV11-2 and TRBJ1-4; TRBD1 agrees at 8 bases. V was pared by 6 bases and J by 8 bases, with 8 bases of the junction left unmatched. Germline assignment: CDR1 SGHAT and CDR2 FQNNGV. This CDR3 is built from 14 residues. The chain's CDR3 is CASRQGTGGEKLFF. CDR3 bases: TGTGCCAGCAGGCAAGGCACAGGGGGAGAAAAACTGTTTTTT.

This clone has a handful of counts. The chain uses TRBV19 and TRBJ2-5; 7 bases line up with TRBD2. Germline V lookup: CDR1 LNHDA, CDR2 SQIVND (reference sequence). The ends lost 4 bases at V and 3 bases at J; junction bases unmatched: 5. This CDR3 region has 14 residues. CDR3 nucleotides: TGTGCCAGTAGTACTCTAGCGGTAGAAGAGACCCAGTACTTC. As protein: CASSTLAVEETQYF. Looking up the rest from reference TRBV19 and TRBJ2-5 gives the full variable domain: DGGITQSPKYLFRKEGQNVTLSCEQNLNHDAMYWYRQDPGQGLRLIYYSQIVNDFQKGDIAEGYSVSREKKESFPLTVTSAQKNPTAFYLCASSTLAVEETQYFGPGTRLLVL.

The rearrangement uses TRBV11-2 and TRBJ1-4; D gene unclear. The CDR3 has 14 amino acids. Germline V gene sequence: CDR1 SGHAT, CDR2 FQNNGV. Trimming left V 2 bases short and J 7 bases short, with 11 bases between. DNA of the CDR3: TGTGCCAGCAGCTTAATGGGCAGGCGTGAAAAACTGTTTTTT. As protein: CASSLMGRREKLFF.

The rearrangement joins TRBV5-1 to TRBJ2-1; 10 bases fit TRBD1. J gave up 1 base and V 4 bases, and 11 bases lay outside the gene matches. The CDR3 contains 18 residues. Per germline, CDR1 SGHRS and CDR2 YFSETQ. The CDR3 DNA follows: TGCGCCAGCAGCCCGCGATCGACAGGGGGCGTGTCCTACAATGAGCAGTTCTTC. Residues: CASSPRSTGGVSYNEQFF.

The chain links TRBV6-5 to TRBJ1-3; 7 nucleotides align to TRBD1. With V trimmed by 6 bases and J by 4 bases, 9 bases remained unmatched. CDR3 length: 15 amino acids. Per germline, CDR1 MNHEY and CDR2 SVGAGI. The CDR3: CASSTGQILGNTIYF. CDR3 nucleotides: TGTGCCAGCAGCACGGGACAGATCCTCGGAAACACCATATATTTT.

The chain uses TRBV30 and TRBJ2-1; possible D gene TRBD1, 5 bases. Germline assignment: CDR1 GTSNPN and CDR2 SVGIG (reference sequence). The CDR3 covers 13 residues. V was shortened by 6 bases and J by 0 bases, with 9 bases between the two germline ends. CDR3 sequence reads: CACLDNSYNEQFF. CDR3 DNA sequence: TGTGCCTGCCTGGACAACTCCTACAATGAGCAGTTCTTC.

V is TRBV4-1 and J is TRBJ1-6; no clear D. The CDR3 runs to 13 residues. In germline, CDR1 is MGHRA, CDR2 YSYEKL. The V end was cut by 0 bases, the J end by 10 bases, with 7 bases between. The DNA for the CDR3 is TGCGCCAGCAGCCAAGAGGCTAGATCACCCCTCCACTTT. It encodes CASSQEARSPLHF.

V is TRBV18 and J is TRBJ1-2; D is unclear. V was trimmed by 6 bases and J by 4 bases, leaving 9 bases between them. The CDR3 extends over 12 amino acids. Germline-derived CDR1 and CDR2 are KGHSH and LQKENI. CDR3 in DNA: TGTGCCAGCTCTCAGACAAGCTATGGCTACACCTTC. This encodes CASSQTSYGYTF.

V and J are TRBV6-5 and TRBJ2-7; 10 nucleotides align to TRBD2. CDR1 MNHEY and CDR2 SVGAGI come from the germline V gene. With V trimmed by 5 bases and J by 1 base, 5 bases remained unmatched. This CDR3 contains 15 residues. CDR3 residues: CASSPRTSGSYEQYF. The CDR3, as DNA: TGTGCCAGCAGTCCTCGGACTAGCGGTTCCTACGAGCAGTACTTC.

The rearrangement joins TRBV5-1 to TRBJ2-7; D is possibly TRBD1 (8 bases). Germline lookup yields CDR1 SGHRS and CDR2 YFSETQ. V shed 0 bases and J shed 2 bases, with 12 bases lying between them. The CDR3 spans 15 residues. In nucleotides, the CDR3 is TGCGCCAGCAGCTTGGGGACAGGGAGGGCCTACGAGCAGTACTTC. The encoded protein is CASSLGTGRAYEQYF.

The chain employs TRBV18 and TRBJ2-1, with 12 bases aligning to TRBD1. CDR3 length equals 17 residues. Looked up from germline, CDR1 is KGHSH and CDR2 is LQKENI. V shed 1 base and J 2 bases; nucleotides not matched to a gene: 3. In nucleotides, the CDR3 is TGTGCCAGCTCACCACGGGACAGGGGGCTGACCTACAATGAGCAGTTCTTC. As protein: CASSPRDRGLTYNEQFF. The full variable domain, in which reference TRBV18 and TRBJ2-1 provide the parts outside the CDR3, is NAGVMQNPRHLVRRRGQEARLRCSPMKGHSHVYWYRQLPEEGLKFMVYLQKENIIDESGMPKERFSAEFPKEGPSILRIQQVVRGDSAAYFCASSPRDRGLTYNEQFFGPGTRLTVL.

The chain recombines TRBV2 with TRBJ2-6; 7 nucleotides match TRBD1. The V gene's germline CDR1 is SNHLY and CDR2 FYNNEI. V lost 4 bases to trimming and J lost 0 bases; unmatched junction nucleotides: 6. The CDR3 loop spans 17 amino acids. The CDR3 region has the DNA TGTGCCAGCAGTGGGGACAGCGCCAGCTCTGGGGCCAACGTCCTGACTTTC. Protein: CASSGDSASSGANVLTF.

This chain connects TRBV9 to TRBJ1-2; D remains unclear. The CDR3 loop spans 16 amino acids. Looked up from germline, CDR1 is SGDLS and CDR2 is YYNGEE. V was clipped by 4 bases and J by 2 bases, with 18 bases between them. The chain's CDR3 is CASSRYGRPGNYGYTF. The CDR3 DNA reads as TGTGCCAGCAGCCGGTATGGACGGCCGGGGAACTATGGCTACACCTTC.

The chain combines TRBV18 with TRBJ2-2, with 10 nucleotides matching TRBD2. J was trimmed by 4 bases and V by 4 bases; bases with no gene match: 3. CDR1 KGHSH and CDR2 LQKENI come from the germline V gene. The CDR3 is 15 residues long. In nucleotides, the CDR3 is TGTGCCAGCTCACTCGGGACTAGCGCCACCGGGGAGCTGTTTTTT. Translation: CASSLGTSATGELFF.

The chain couples TRBV11-2 to TRBJ2-6; TRBD1 matches at 11 bases. The germline gives CDR1 SGHAT, CDR2 FQNNGV. The trim removed 5 bases at V and 4 bases at J, leaving 10 bases unmatched. The CDR3 extends over 18 amino acids. The CDR3 DNA reads as TGTGCCAGCAGCCCGGGGACAGGGGGAGGGTCAGGGGCCAACGTCCTGACTTTC. This sequence encodes CASSPGTGGGSGANVLTF.

The chain recombines TRBV6-1 with TRBJ2-5, with 7 nucleotides matching TRBD2. CDR3 length: 15 amino acids. The germline gives CDR1 MNHNS, CDR2 SASEGT. The V gene end was trimmed by 3 bases and the J gene end by 2 bases; junction bases not matched to a gene: 6. CDR3 bases: TGTGCCAGCAGTGACCCCTCGGGGGGTCAAGAGACCCAGTACTTC. Translation gives CASSDPSGGQETQYF.

In this sample, this clone turned up many times. CDR3: CASSEQYGGAGDTQYF. The CDR3 DNA is TGTGCCAGCAGTGAACAGTATGGGGGAGCGGGTGATACGCAGTATTTT. The rearrangement joins TRBV25-1 to TRBJ2-3, with D perhaps matching TRBD2 (6 bases). In germline, CDR1 is MGHDK, CDR2 SYGVNS. Trimming took off 2 bases at V and 6 bases at J, with 18 bases between the two ends. This CDR3 comprises 16 residues.

In DNA form, the CDR3 reads TGTGCCAGCAGCCAAGGACAGGGTTTGAAAGCTTTCTTT. It yields the protein CASSQGQGLKAFF. The J gene is TRBJ1-1, the V gene TRBV14; 7 bases agree with TRBD1. CDR1 and CDR2 (germline): SGHDN, FVKESK. The CDR3 loop spans 13 amino acids. V gave up 1 base and J gave up 9 bases; unmatched junction bases: 5.

The chain couples TRBV30 to TRBJ1-5; 9 bases fit TRBD1. After removal of 6 bases from V and 6 bases from J, the junction contained 12 bases not matched to a gene. Germline CDR1 and CDR2: GTSNPN and SVGIG (reference sequence). The CDR3 is 15 amino acids. CDR3 sequence (DNA): TGTGCCTGCCGCTCCCCAGGGGACAGGGCTCAGCCCCAGCATTTT. Translation gives CACRSPGDRAQPQHF.

This sequence joins TRBV3-1 (or the pseudogene TRBV3-2) and TRBJ2-7; TRBD2 aligns across 10 bases. The CDR3 sequence is 15 residues long. CDR1 is LGHDT and CDR2 is YNNKEL in the germline V gene (reference sequence). V shed 4 bases and J 4 bases; nucleotides not matched to a gene: 7. The CDR3 spells CASSPQTSGPYEQYF. DNA for the CDR3: TGTGCCAGCAGCCCCCAGACTAGCGGGCCTTACGAGCAGTACTTC.

V gene TRBV5-1 combines with J gene TRBJ2-2; tentatively, D is TRBD1 (5 bases). From germline, CDR1 is SGHRS and CDR2 YFSETQ. The CDR3 loop spans 13 amino acids. V lost 6 bases, J lost 3 bases, and 9 bases lay in between. The DNA of the CDR3 is TGCGCCAGCATGGAAGGGGACACCGGGGAGCTGTTTTTT. It yields the protein CASMEGDTGELFF.

The rearrangement uses TRBV7-9 and TRBJ1-3, with D perhaps TRBD1 (6 bases). The germline V and J ends were trimmed by 1 base and 0 bases, with 10 bases remaining between them. This CDR3 has 16 residues. The germline V gene encodes CDR1 SEHNR and CDR2 FQNEAQ (reference sequence). The CDR3 reads CASSLGGLGSGNTIYF. The CDR3 nucleotides read TGTGCCAGCAGCTTAGGGGGGCTTGGCTCTGGAAACACCATATATTTT.

The J gene is TRBJ1-2, the V gene TRBV18; 10 bases are a match to TRBD1. Germline values: CDR1 KGHSH, CDR2 LQKENI. This CDR3 has 15 amino acids. Trimming at V came to 3 bases and at J to 4 bases, leaving 5 bases not matched to a gene. The CDR3 region is CASSPRDRGGYGYTF. In DNA form, the CDR3 reads TGTGCCAGCTCACCCCGGGACAGGGGCGGCTATGGCTACACCTTC. The entire variable domain, with the rest obtained from reference TRBV18 and TRBJ1-2, is as follows: NAGVMQNPRHLVRRRGQEARLRCSPMKGHSHVYWYRQLPEEGLKFMVYLQKENIIDESGMPKERFSAEFPKEGPSILRIQQVVRGDSAAYFCASSPRDRGGYGYTFGSGTRLTVV.